The source of this TCR beta chain is a study of shared clonotypes between healthy human individuals. Study processing details: Filtering was not the same, since immunoSEQ gave junction-only sequences without quality scores. TCRdb keeps only in-frame clones here, not all; method: immunoSEQ multiplex PCR. The D gene and trimming were derived from the DNA, and the V and J assignments and clone size from that table. The profile covers some 2,000,000 clones, with approximately 94% appearing a single time and about 1.1% taken by the ten largest. Study-level findings and limits: Generation probabilities were higher for clonotypes shared across all four sorted-subset donors than for unshared ones.

On this clone itself: As yet, its antigen is unknown.

From germline, CDR1 is SEHNR and CDR2 FQNEAQ (reference sequence). V was clipped by 3 bases and J by 5 bases, with 13 bases between them. The CDR3 extends over 14 amino acids. Positively selected for CCR7, the CD45RO-negative cells used as naive CD8 cells excluded terminally differentiated effector memory CD45RA+ cells. This chain joins TRBV7-9 and TRBJ1-1, with D perhaps matching TRBD1 (6 bases). The sequence was collected from a man aged 18 to 30 in good health. What was sequenced was naive CD8+ T cells sorted from blood. CDR3 nucleotide sequence: TGTGCCAGCAGCTTGTCAGGGACATTAACTGAAGCTTTCTTT. Amino acid sequence: CASSLSGTLTEAFF. The full variable domain, in which reference TRBV7-9 and TRBJ1-1 provide the parts outside the CDR3, is DTGVSQNPRHKITKRGQNVTFRCDPISEHNRLYWYRQTLGQGPEFLTYFQNEAQLEKSRLLSDRFSAERPKGSFSTLEIQRTEQGDSAMYLCASSLSGTLTEAFFGQGTRLTVV.